The T cell receptor beta chain described here comes from a study of blood T cell repertoires in COVID-19. Overall study context: Specimens from acute and convalescent COVID-19 originated in the United States, Italy and Spain.

Study members were between roughly 18 and 100 years old and lived in over 20 US regions. Participants were placed into cohorts based on the clinical history they reported. Exposed participants encountered a COVID-19 case during the 2 weeks preceding study entry. The data were produced by immunoSEQ multiplex PCR, yet TCRdb's version contains in-frame clones alone and is incomplete. The sample yields around 270,000 clones, over 70% seen once. Germline V gives CDR1 SGHTA, CDR2 FQGTGA. Trimming removed 0 bases from V and 2 bases from J, with 10 bases in between. This CDR3 region has 15 residues. The source material was PBMCs or T cells enriched from blood (not recorded which). This TCR was sampled from a woman between 40 and 55 years old who had been exposed to COVID-19. This rearrangement joins TRBV7-3 to TRBJ1-1, with a tentative D call TRBD1 (5 bases). The CDR3 region is CASSLTRGTNTEAFF. The DNA for the CDR3 is TGTGCCAGCAGCTTAACAAGGGGTACAAACACTGAAGCTTTCTTT.